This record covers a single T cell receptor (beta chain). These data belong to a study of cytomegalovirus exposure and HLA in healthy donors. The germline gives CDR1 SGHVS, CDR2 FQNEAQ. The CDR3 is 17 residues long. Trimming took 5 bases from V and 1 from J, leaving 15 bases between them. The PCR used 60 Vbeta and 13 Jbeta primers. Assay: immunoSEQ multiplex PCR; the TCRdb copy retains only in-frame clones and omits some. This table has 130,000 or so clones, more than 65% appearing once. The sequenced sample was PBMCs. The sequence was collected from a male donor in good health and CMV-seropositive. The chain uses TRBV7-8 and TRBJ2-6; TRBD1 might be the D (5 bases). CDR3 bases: TGTGCCAGCAGCCCGGCGGTCCAGGGATCTGGGGCCAACGTCCTGACTTTC. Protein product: CASSPAVQGSGANVLTF.